This T cell receptor (beta chain) was sequenced during a study of PD-1 blockade in classical Hodgkin lymphoma. Study-level points and caveats: While CD8+ TCR diversity did not rise significantly by C4D1, CD4+ TCR diversity did. At baseline, newly diagnosed patients reportedly showed less TCR diversity than healthy donors.

Turning to this clone: Its antigen is currently unknown.

This table comes from immunoSEQ multiplex PCR, and its TCRdb copy is limited to in-frame clones, with some not included. The repertoire holds 15,000 to 20,000 clones, with around 76% as singletons. Relapses following autologous stem cell transplantation were seen in all patients, with brentuximab vedotin exposure varying. Patients showed best responses of complete response, partial response or progressive disease. Looked up from germline, CDR1 is SGHVS and CDR2 is FNYEAQ. After removal of 5 bases from V and 2 bases from J, the junction contained 12 bases not matched to a gene. The CDR3 is 16 amino acids.

J is TRBJ2-7 and V is TRBV7-6; 7 nucleotides match TRBD2. Sequenced material: peripheral blood mononuclear cells (PBMCs), taken before the second cycle of nivolumab. The TCR sequence derives from a human donor with classical Hodgkin lymphoma. CDR3 residues: CASSPGAAGPTYEQYF. CDR3 DNA: TGTGCCAGCAGCCCCGGGGCAGCGGGGCCAACCTACGAGCAGTACTTC.